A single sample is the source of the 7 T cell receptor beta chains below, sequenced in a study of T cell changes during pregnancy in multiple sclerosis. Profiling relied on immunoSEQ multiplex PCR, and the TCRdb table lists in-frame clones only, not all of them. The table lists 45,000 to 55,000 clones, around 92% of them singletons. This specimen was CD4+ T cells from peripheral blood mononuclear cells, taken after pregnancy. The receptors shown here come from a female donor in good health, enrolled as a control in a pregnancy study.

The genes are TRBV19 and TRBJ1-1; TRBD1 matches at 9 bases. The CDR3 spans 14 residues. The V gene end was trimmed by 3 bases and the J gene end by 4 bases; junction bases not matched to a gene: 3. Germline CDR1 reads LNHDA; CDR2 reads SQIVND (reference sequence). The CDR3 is CASSILTGGTEAFF. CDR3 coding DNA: TGTGCCAGTAGTATTCTGACAGGGGGCACTGAAGCTTTCTTT.

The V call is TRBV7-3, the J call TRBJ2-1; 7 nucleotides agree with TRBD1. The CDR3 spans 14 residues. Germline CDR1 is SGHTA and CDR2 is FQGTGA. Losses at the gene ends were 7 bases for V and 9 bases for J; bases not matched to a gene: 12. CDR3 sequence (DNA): TGTGCCAGCACCTCGGACAGGAACGTGGGTGAGCAGTTCTTC. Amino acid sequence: CASTSDRNVGEQFF.

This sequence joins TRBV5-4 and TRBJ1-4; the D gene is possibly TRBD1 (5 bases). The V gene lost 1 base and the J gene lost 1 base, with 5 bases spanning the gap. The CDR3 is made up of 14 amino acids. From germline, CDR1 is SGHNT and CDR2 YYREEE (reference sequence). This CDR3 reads CASSLQGTNEKLFF. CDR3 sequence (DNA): TGTGCCAGCAGCTTGCAGGGAACTAATGAAAAACTGTTTTTT.

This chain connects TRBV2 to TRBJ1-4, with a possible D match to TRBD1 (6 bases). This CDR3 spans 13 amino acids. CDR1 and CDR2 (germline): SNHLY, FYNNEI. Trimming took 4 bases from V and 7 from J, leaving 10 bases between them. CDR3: CASSAGVFEKLFF. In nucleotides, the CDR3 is TGTGCCAGCAGTGCAGGGGTTTTTGAAAAACTGTTTTTT.

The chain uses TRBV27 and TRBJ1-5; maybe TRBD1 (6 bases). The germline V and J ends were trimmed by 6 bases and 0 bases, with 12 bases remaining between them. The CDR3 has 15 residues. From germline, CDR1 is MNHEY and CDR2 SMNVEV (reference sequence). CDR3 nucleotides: TGTGCCAGCAGAACAAGAGGGGGTAGCAATCAGCCCCAGCATTTT. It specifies CASRTRGGSNQPQHF.

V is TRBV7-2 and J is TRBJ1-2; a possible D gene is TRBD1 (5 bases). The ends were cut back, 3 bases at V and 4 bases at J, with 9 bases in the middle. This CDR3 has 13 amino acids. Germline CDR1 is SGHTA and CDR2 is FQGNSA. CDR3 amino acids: CASSLLQGYGYTF. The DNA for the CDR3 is TGTGCCAGCAGCTTGCTTCAGGGCTATGGCTACACCTTC.

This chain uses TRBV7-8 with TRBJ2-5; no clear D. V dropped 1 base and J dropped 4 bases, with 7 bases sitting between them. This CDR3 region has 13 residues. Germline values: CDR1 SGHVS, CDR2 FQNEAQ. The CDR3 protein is CASSLGLRETQYF. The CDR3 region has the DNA TGTGCCAGCAGCTTAGGACTTCGAGAGACCCAGTACTTC.